These 9 T cell receptor beta chains came from one sample sequenced in a study of shared clonotypes between healthy human individuals. Data came from immunoSEQ multiplex PCR; TCRdb stores just in-frame clones and leaves some out. This table has about half a million clones, roughly three quarters appearing once. The sequencing input was PBMCs. The source is a middle-aged woman in good health. Some clones in this sample may be carry-over from other donors' samples.

This sequence joins TRBV4-3 and TRBJ2-3; tentative D call: TRBD2 (6 bases). The CDR3 covers 14 residues. The ends were cut back, 2 bases at V and 3 bases at J, with 9 bases in the middle. Germline CDR1 and CDR2: LGHNA and YSLEER. CDR3 residues: CASSQNLATDTQYF. Written as DNA, the CDR3 is TGCGCCAGCAGCCAAAACCTAGCGACAGATACGCAGTATTTT.

CDR3 sequence: CVRTCQTSGICEQYF. CDR3 nucleotides: TGTGTCAGAACATGCCAGACTAGCGGGATTTGCGAGCAGTACTTC. J is TRBJ2-7 and V is TRBV7-5; the DNA was not compared with TRBD2, the D call given in the table. TRBV7-5 is reported as a pseudogene. CDR3 length equals 15 residues.

This chain joins TRBV7-9 and TRBJ1-1; D not certain. The V end lost 1 base, the J end lost 5 bases, and 14 bases lay between the germline ends. The germline V gene has CDR1 SEHNR and CDR2 FQNEAQ (reference sequence). This CDR3 contains 15 residues. CDR3 in DNA: TGTGCCAGCAGCTTAGATGCGGGAACTTCGACTGAAGCTTTCTTT. Protein product: CASSLDAGTSTEAFF.

The rearrangement uses TRBV15 and TRBJ1-2, with 9 positions matching TRBD1. This CDR3 contains 16 residues. Looked up from germline, CDR1 is LNHNV and CDR2 is YYDKDF (reference sequence). V gave up 1 base and J gave up 1 base; unmatched junction bases: 4. In nucleotides, the CDR3 is TGTGCCACCAGCAGAGGGGACAGGGACTTTAACTATGGCTACACCTTC. Translating gives CATSRGDRDFNYGYTF.

This clone was counted many times. The chain joins TRBV6-4 to TRBJ2-2, with TRBD2 as a possible D gene (6 bases). Looked up from germline, CDR1 is MRHNA and CDR2 is SNTAGT. With 3 bases removed from V and 7 bases from J, the gap between germline ends came to 12 bases. The CDR3 loop spans 14 amino acids. CDR3 residues: CASSESSDHGELFF. Here the CDR3 DNA reads TGTGCCAGCAGTGAGTCTAGCGATCACGGGGAGCTGTTTTTT.

This chain links TRBV28 with TRBJ2-7; tentative D call: TRBD1 (6 bases). Germline lookup yields CDR1 MDHEN and CDR2 SYDVKM. There are 12 residues in the CDR3. The V gene lost 7 bases and the J gene lost 3 bases, with 10 bases spanning the gap. The CDR3 reads CASTGTYYEQYF. The DNA of the CDR3 is TGTGCCAGCACCGGGACATACTACGAGCAGTACTTC.

This chain uses TRBV19 with TRBJ1-1; unclear D gene. Germline V lookup: CDR1 LNHDA, CDR2 SQIVND (reference sequence). The CDR3 contains 16 residues. The V end was cut by 2 bases, the J end by 1 base, with 14 bases between. The CDR3 nucleotides read TGTGCCAGTAGTATATTAGCGGGAGCCAAGAACACTGAAGCTTTCTTT. As protein: CASSILAGAKNTEAFF. Variable domain in full (rest from reference TRBV19 and TRBJ1-1): DGGITQSPKYLFRKEGQNVTLSCEQNLNHDAMYWYRQDPGQGLRLIYYSQIVNDFQKGDIAEGYSVSREKKESFPLTVTSAQKNPTAFYLCASSILAGAKNTEAFFGQGTRLTVV.

This sequence joins TRBV29-1 and TRBJ1-2, with D possibly TRBD1 on 5 matching bases. The germline V gene encodes CDR1 SQVTM and CDR2 ANQGSEA. This CDR3 region has 12 residues. The V end was cut by 7 bases, the J end by 1 base, with 10 bases between. In nucleotides, the CDR3 is TGCAGCGCGGGGGGAGATAACTATGGCTACACCTTC. Translated: CSAGGDNYGYTF.

This chain links TRBV6-6 with TRBJ2-7, with D unresolved. Trimming removed 3 bases from V and 4 bases from J, with 10 bases in between. The CDR3 is 13 amino acids. Germline V gives CDR1 MNHNY, CDR2 SVGAGI (reference sequence). The CDR3 is CASSYGLGYEQYF. The CDR3, as DNA: TGTGCCAGCAGTTATGGGTTAGGGTACGAGCAGTACTTC.